The 9 T cell receptor beta chains in this list originate from one sample, sequenced in a study of blood T cell repertoires in COVID-19. This table comes from immunoSEQ multiplex PCR, and its TCRdb copy is limited to in-frame clones, with some not included. The sample has some 110,000 clones, 82% seen once. The specimen was peripheral blood. All receptors derive from a man in his 70s with acute or convalescent COVID-19.

The genes are TRBV5-1 and TRBJ2-7; possibly TRBD1 for D (8 bases). V shed 4 bases and J shed 2 bases, with 19 bases lying between them. Germline V gene data show CDR1 as SGHRS and CDR2 as YFSETQ. This CDR3 spans 16 amino acids. The CDR3 DNA sequence: TGCGCCAGCAGCGGCACAGGGGGGGATCCCCCCTACGAGCAGTACTTC. Amino acids: CASSGTGGDPPYEQYF.

The rearrangement uses TRBV6-5 and TRBJ2-7, with a weak D call TRBD2 (6 bases). The CDR3 has 14 residues. Germline V gene data show CDR1 as MNHEY and CDR2 as SVGAGI. V lost 6 bases to trimming and J lost 9 bases, with 21 bases between them. The CDR3 loop is CASSNRGTADGQYF. DNA of the CDR3: TGTGCCAGCAGCAATCGCGGGACGGCCGACGGGCAGTACTTC.

This clone has only a few counts. V and J are TRBV6-5 and TRBJ1-1; 9 nucleotides match TRBD1. J lost 4 bases, V lost 7 bases, and 10 bases had no gene match. The CDR3 has 15 residues. Germline CDR1 and CDR2: MNHEY and SVGAGI. The CDR3 sequence is CASILQGAGSTEAFF. The CDR3, as DNA: TGTGCCAGCATCCTACAGGGGGCGGGGAGCACTGAAGCTTTCTTT.

This chain uses TRBV9 with TRBJ2-7; maybe TRBD2 (6 bases). Germline CDR1 is SGDLS and CDR2 is YYNGEE. This CDR3 comprises 15 residues. Trimming removed 0 bases from V and 0 bases from J, with 10 bases in between. The CDR3 sequence is CASSVASGYSYEQYF. The CDR3 nucleotides read TGTGCCAGCAGCGTAGCCAGCGGGTACTCCTACGAGCAGTACTTC.

This chain joins TRBV3-1 (or the pseudogene TRBV3-2) and TRBJ2-3; 7 nucleotides match TRBD2. This CDR3 region has 14 residues. In germline, CDR1 is LGHDT, CDR2 YNNKEL (reference sequence). Trimming at V came to 4 bases and at J to 5 bases, leaving 6 bases not matched to a gene. The CDR3: CASSLRLAVDTQYF. The CDR3 DNA sequence: TGTGCCAGCAGCCTCCGACTAGCTGTAGATACGCAGTATTTT.

This clone was found once. The chain employs TRBV27 and TRBJ1-2; weak D call: TRBD1 (5 bases). V lost 5 bases, J lost 5 bases, and 12 bases lay in between. CDR1 is MNHEY and CDR2 is SMNVEV in the germline V gene (reference sequence). This CDR3 is built from 13 residues. CDR3: CASSGEGRYGYTF. CDR3 in DNA: TGTGCCAGCAGTGGGGAGGGGAGATATGGCTACACCTTC.

J is TRBJ1-2 and V is TRBV24-1; D is unresolved. Deletions cut 3 bases from V and 8 bases from J, with 12 bases between. Germline V gene lookup returns CDR1 KGHDR and CDR2 SFDVKD. CDR3 size: 13 residues. In DNA, the CDR3 is TGTGCCACCAGTGATGAGAAGGAGGGCGGCTACACCTTC. Translation: CATSDEKEGGYTF.

CDR3 amino acids: CASSEMEAGGINEQFF. DNA for the CDR3: TGTGCCAGCAGTGAAATGGAGGCGGGGGGGATTAATGAGCAGTTCTTC. The J gene is TRBJ2-1, the V gene TRBV6-1; 9 nucleotides align to TRBD2. Per germline, CDR1 MNHNS and CDR2 SASEGT. This CDR3 has 16 amino acids. The ends lost 2 bases at V and 7 bases at J; junction bases unmatched: 9.

The chain combines TRBV2 with TRBJ2-7, with D possibly matching TRBD1 (6 bases). Trimming removed 6 bases from V and 2 bases from J, with 14 bases in between. The CDR3 totals 14 residues. The V gene's germline CDR1 is SNHLY and CDR2 FYNNEI. This chain's CDR3 is CASSFDRTTYEQYF. CDR3 nucleotides: TGTGCCAGCAGCTTCGACAGGACCACCTACGAGCAGTACTTC.